The entry below describes one T cell receptor beta chain. What it recognizes is unknown. Unmatched junction bases numbered 6, after V lost 4 bases and J lost 3 bases. The CDR3 length is 16 residues. Germline CDR1 SGHDN, CDR2 FVKESK. The data were obtained in a study of beta chain features in type 1 diabetes. Study-wide context: Age, gender and cell yields were similar between patients and healthy donors. Study-level findings and limits: Among type 1 diabetes patients, VDJ junctions had fewer insertions and more deletions. The similarity of naive, central memory and Treg TCRB repertoires appeared greater among patients than among healthy donors. All four CD4+ subsets from Type 1 diabetes patients carried moderately but significantly shorter TCRB CDR3s.

The isolated RNA, all of it, was reverse transcribed, so expressed TCRB transcripts were what got sequenced. Only in-frame clones appear in the TCRdb table, and some are missing; sequencing was by immunoSEQ multiplex PCR. The table includes over 600,000 clones, around 11% detected once. CD45RO/CCR7/CD25/CD127/CD95/CD27 staining was used to isolate CD4+ naive, central memory, regulatory and stem cell-like memory cells by sorting. The V gene is TRBV14, the J gene TRBJ2-2; 9 bases are a match to TRBD2. Sample: naive CD4+ T cells from blood. The TCR comes from a young man with type 1 diabetes. CDR3 amino acids: CASSLPGLAHTGELFF. The CDR3 DNA reads as TGTGCCAGCAGCCTACCGGGACTAGCCCACACCGGGGAGCTGTTTTTT.